This T cell receptor (beta chain) was retrieved from a study of T cell repertoires and Cas9 in healthy adults. Using immunoSEQ multiplex PCR, the repertoire was profiled, and TCRdb retains in-frame clones only, with some absent. The sample yields 20,000 to 25,000 clones, roughly nine tenths seen once. CDR1 and CDR2 from the germline V gene are SEHNR and FQNEAQ (reference sequence). This CDR3 contains 14 residues. Deletions cut 2 bases from V and 5 bases from J, with 7 bases between. The chain carries TRBV7-9 and TRBJ1-6; unclear D gene. Sequencing used CD4+ effector T cells (CD127+, CD25-, CD137-, CD154-) from PBMCs; culture status not recorded. This clonotype originated in a human donor in good health. The CDR3 loop is CASSLSGNNSPLHF. The CDR3 DNA reads as TGTGCCAGCAGCTTAAGTGGTAATAATTCACCCCTCCACTTT.